One sample yielded the 7 T cell receptor beta chains listed below, sequenced in a study of shared clonotypes between healthy human individuals (dated by TCRdb to the early 2020s). Receptor libraries were prepared by the immunoSEQ multiplex PCR assay. Entries here come from immuneACCESS through TCRdb and include only in-frame sequences with V and J called. Some clones fail to appear in such tables; in the studies checked, an unresolved V gene covers under half of the shortfall, and the cause of the remainder is unknown. The sample has nearly 2 million clones on record, over 85% of them singletons. Of the sample, less than 1.5% is held by the ten largest clones. CD8 naive samples were obtained by positive selection for CCR7 among CD45RO-negative cells, yielding a CD45RA+CCR7+ population from which TemRA cells were excluded. The sequencing sample was made of naive CD8+ T cells sorted from blood. Reading the label with the study, this specimen's cell subset or site is: CD45RA+CCR7+. All receptors derive from a man in his late teens or twenties in good health.

This sequence joins TRBV5-1 and TRBJ2-5; TRBD1 matches 10 bases. The CDR3 runs 14 residues. Looked up from germline, CDR1 is SGHRS and CDR2 is YFSETQ. V trimming: 4 bases; J trimming: 5 bases; junction bases outside the gene matches: 5. CDR3 in DNA: TGCGCCAGCAGCAGGGGACAGGGGATGGAGACCCAGTACTTC. It encodes CASSRGQGMETQYF.

V usage is TRBV27 and J usage is TRBJ2-7; D is undetermined. V was pared by 0 bases and J by 4 bases, with 16 bases between. Germline CDR1 is MNHEY and CDR2 is SMNVEV (reference sequence). This CDR3 comprises 16 residues. CDR3 sequence reads: CASSLSNVNDGYEQYF. The CDR3 coding sequence is TGTGCCAGCAGTTTATCGAACGTCAACGATGGTTACGAGCAGTACTTC.

The chain recombines TRBV7-9 with TRBJ2-5; 7 nucleotides line up with TRBD2. Germline assignment: CDR1 SEHNR and CDR2 FQNEAQ (reference sequence). The CDR3 is 9 residues long. DNA of the CDR3: TGTGCGGGAGGGGAGACCCAGTACTTC. Encoded protein: CAGGETQYF.

The genes are TRBV7-8 and TRBJ1-6; the D gene is possibly TRBD1 (5 bases). The V end was cut by 1 base, the J end by 0 bases, with 10 bases between. CDR1 is SGHVS, CDR2 FQNEAQ, per germline. The CDR3 contains 17 residues. DNA of the CDR3: TGTGCCAGCAGCTTAGGGGGGGAGAGCTCCTATAATTCACCCCTCCACTTT. Amino acids: CASSLGGESSYNSPLHF.

The chain combines TRBV19 with TRBJ2-5, with a weak D call TRBD1 (6 bases). Trimming took off 5 bases at V and 2 bases at J, with 18 bases between the two ends. The CDR3 has 16 residues. Germline CDR1 is LNHDA and CDR2 is SQIVND (reference sequence). CDR3 loop: CASSSSTGTPQETQYF. CDR3 DNA: TGTGCCAGTAGTTCTTCCACCGGGACACCTCAAGAGACCCAGTACTTC.

The rearrangement uses TRBV19 and TRBJ2-1; D possibly corresponds to TRBD1 (6 bases). CDR1 LNHDA and CDR2 SQIVND come from the germline V gene (reference sequence). The CDR3 spans 14 residues. The ends were cut back, 7 bases at V and 6 bases at J, with 16 bases in the middle. The CDR3 bases are TGTGCCAGTATAGACGTCCAGGGGATCAATGAGCAGTTCTTC. Translation gives CASIDVQGINEQFF.

The chain couples TRBV5-4 to TRBJ1-6, with 7 bases aligning to TRBD1. Trimming cost V 4 bases and J 11 bases; bases outside gene matches: 6. This CDR3 region has 13 residues. The V gene's germline CDR1 is SGHNT and CDR2 YYREEE (reference sequence). CDR3 bases: TGTGCCAGCAGCACAGGGGAAGGTACACCCCTCCACTTT. Translation: CASSTGEGTPLHF.